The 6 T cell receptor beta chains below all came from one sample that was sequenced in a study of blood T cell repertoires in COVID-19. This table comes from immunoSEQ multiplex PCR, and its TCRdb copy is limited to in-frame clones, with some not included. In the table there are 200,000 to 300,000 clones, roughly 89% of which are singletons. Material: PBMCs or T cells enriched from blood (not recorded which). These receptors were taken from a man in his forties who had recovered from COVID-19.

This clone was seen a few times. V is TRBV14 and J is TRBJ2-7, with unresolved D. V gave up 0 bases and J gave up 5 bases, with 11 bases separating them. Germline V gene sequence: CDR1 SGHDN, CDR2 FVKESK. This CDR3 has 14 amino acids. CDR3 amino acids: CASSQDLRVDEQYF. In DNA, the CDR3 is TGTGCCAGCAGCCAAGATTTACGGGTCGACGAGCAGTACTTC. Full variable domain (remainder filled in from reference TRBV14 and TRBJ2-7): EAGVTQFPSHSVIEKGQTVTLRCDPISGHDNLYWYRRVMGKEIKFLLHFVKESKQDESGMPNNRFLAERTGGTYSTLKVQPAELEDSGVYFCASSQDLRVDEQYFGPGTRLTVT.

The CDR3 DNA sequence: TGTGCCAGCAGCTTTGGGACGAGTCTAGCGGGATTGACAGATACGCAGTATTTT. Translation gives CASSFGTSLAGLTDTQYF. The chain joins TRBV7-3 to TRBJ2-3; 9 bases line up with TRBD2. Germline V gene lookup returns CDR1 SGHTA and CDR2 FQGTGA. The trim removed 3 bases at V and 3 bases at J, leaving 13 bases unmatched. The CDR3 has 18 amino acids. Full variable domain (outside the CDR3, taken from reference TRBV7-3 and TRBJ2-3): GAGVSQTPSNKVTEKGKYVELRCDPISGHTALYWYRQSLGQGPEFLIYFQGTGAADDSGLPNDRFFAVRPEGSVSTLKIQRTERGDSAVYLCASSFGTSLAGLTDTQYFGPGTRLTVL.

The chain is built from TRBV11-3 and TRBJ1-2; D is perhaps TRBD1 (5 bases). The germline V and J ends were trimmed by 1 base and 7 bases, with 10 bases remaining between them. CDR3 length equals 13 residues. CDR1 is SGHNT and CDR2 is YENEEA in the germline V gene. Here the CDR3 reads CASSLGGGVGYTF. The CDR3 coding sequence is TGTGCCAGCAGCTTAGGCGGGGGGGTTGGCTACACCTTC. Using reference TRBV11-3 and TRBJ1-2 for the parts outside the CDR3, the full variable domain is EAGVVQSPRYKIIEKKQPVAFWCNPISGHNTLYWYLQNLGQGPELLIRYENEEAVDDSQLPKDRFSAERLKGVDSTLKIQPAELGDSAVYLCASSLGGGVGYTFGSGTRLTVV.

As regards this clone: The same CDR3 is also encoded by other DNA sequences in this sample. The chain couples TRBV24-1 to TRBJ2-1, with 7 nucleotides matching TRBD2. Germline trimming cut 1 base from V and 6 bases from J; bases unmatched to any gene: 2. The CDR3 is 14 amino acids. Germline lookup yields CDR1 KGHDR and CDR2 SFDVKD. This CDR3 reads CATSDFGRANEQFF. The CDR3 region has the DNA TGTGCCACCAGTGATTTTGGGAGGGCCAATGAGCAGTTCTTC.

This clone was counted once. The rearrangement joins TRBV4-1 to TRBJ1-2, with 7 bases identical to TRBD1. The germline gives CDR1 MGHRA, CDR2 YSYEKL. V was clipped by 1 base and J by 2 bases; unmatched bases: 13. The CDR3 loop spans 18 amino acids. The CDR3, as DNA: TGCGCCAGCAGCCAAGTTGGGATGACAGGGTCGCTGAACTATGGCTACACCTTC. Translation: CASSQVGMTGSLNYGYTF.

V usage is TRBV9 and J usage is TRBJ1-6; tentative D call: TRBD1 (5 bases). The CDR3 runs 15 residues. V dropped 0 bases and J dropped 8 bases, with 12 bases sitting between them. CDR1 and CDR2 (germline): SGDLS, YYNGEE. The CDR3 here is CASSVEQGRYSPLHF. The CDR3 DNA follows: TGTGCCAGCAGCGTAGAGCAGGGAAGATATTCACCCCTCCACTTT.